This TCR beta chain is from a study of control samples from healthy donors and cancer patients. Sequenced by immunoSEQ multiplex PCR; TCRdb stores in-frame clones only, minus some. Counted here are about 410,000 clones, over 75% occurring once; the ten biggest clones make up around 6.4%. Germline-derived CDR1 and CDR2 are KGHDR and SFDVKD. The CDR3 sequence is 13 residues long. The V gene lost 4 bases and the J gene lost 5 bases, with 10 bases spanning the gap. A few counts support this clone. The TCR originated in a man aged 35-49 years with head and neck cancer. The rearrangement joins TRBV24-1 to TRBJ2-5, with TRBD2 as a possible D gene (5 bases). Sequenced input: PBMCs. CDR3 amino acids: CATSDTRGETQYF. The CDR3 region has the DNA TGTGCCACCAGTGACACGAGAGGGGAGACCCAGTACTTC.